These 4 T cell receptor beta chains originate from one sample sequenced in a study of naive and memory T cell subsets. Their antigens remain unidentified. The study's findings and limits: Naive repertoires, especially CD8, held a few larger clonotypes, possibly memory cells re-expressing CD45RA.

Two oligonucleotides, mixed equimolar, formed the beta constant-region primer covering TRBC1 and TRBC2. Four rounds of PCR amplified the ligated cDNA using nested alpha and beta constant-region primers plus SP2. MiXCR, applied by TCRdb to the UMI-ligation and nested PCR reads, yields one record per CDR3 protein. Here the sample spans 150,000 or so distinct CDR3 sequences, 22% being singletons. Sequenced: naive CD4+ T cells from blood. The receptor source for this set is a human donor in good health.

V gene TRBV7-2 combines with J gene TRBJ2-7; D is possibly TRBD1 (5 bases). The V end was cut by 1 base, the J end by 5 bases, with 15 bases between. Germline V lookup: CDR1 SGHTA, CDR2 FQGNSA. The CDR3 contains 15 residues. The CDR3 loop is CASSLGAGPPHEQYF. The CDR3 coding sequence is TGTGCCAGCAGCTTAGGGGCAGGGCCTCCCCACGAGCAGTACTTC.

This clonotype occurred a few times. The chain employs TRBV29-1 and TRBJ1-1; the D is unclear. The germline gives CDR1 SQVTM, CDR2 ANQGSEA. There are 13 residues in the CDR3. V shed 4 bases and J shed 0 bases, with 9 bases lying between them. DNA of the CDR3: TGCAGCGTTGTAAGGGCCCTGAACACTGAAGCTTTCTTT. This gives the protein CSVVRALNTEAFF.

This clonotype has more than one count but fewer than ten. The rearrangement joins TRBV7-2 to TRBJ2-1; D gene ambiguous. Germline CDR1 SGHTA, CDR2 FQGNSA. Trimming pared 2 bases from V and 4 bases from J, leaving 9 bases between. The CDR3 loop spans 14 amino acids. This CDR3 reads CASSLRFGYNEQFF. DNA for the CDR3: TGTGCCAGCAGCTTAAGGTTCGGGTACAATGAGCAGTTCTTC.

V gene TRBV14 combines with J gene TRBJ2-2; D is ambiguous. This CDR3 has 16 residues. Per the germline V gene, CDR1 is SGHDN and CDR2 is FVKESK. Trimming removed 4 bases from V and 0 bases from J, with 12 bases in between. CDR3 DNA: TGTGCCAGCAGCCTAATCGCCGGAGCGAACACCGGGGAGCTGTTTTTT. Translating gives CASSLIAGANTGELFF.